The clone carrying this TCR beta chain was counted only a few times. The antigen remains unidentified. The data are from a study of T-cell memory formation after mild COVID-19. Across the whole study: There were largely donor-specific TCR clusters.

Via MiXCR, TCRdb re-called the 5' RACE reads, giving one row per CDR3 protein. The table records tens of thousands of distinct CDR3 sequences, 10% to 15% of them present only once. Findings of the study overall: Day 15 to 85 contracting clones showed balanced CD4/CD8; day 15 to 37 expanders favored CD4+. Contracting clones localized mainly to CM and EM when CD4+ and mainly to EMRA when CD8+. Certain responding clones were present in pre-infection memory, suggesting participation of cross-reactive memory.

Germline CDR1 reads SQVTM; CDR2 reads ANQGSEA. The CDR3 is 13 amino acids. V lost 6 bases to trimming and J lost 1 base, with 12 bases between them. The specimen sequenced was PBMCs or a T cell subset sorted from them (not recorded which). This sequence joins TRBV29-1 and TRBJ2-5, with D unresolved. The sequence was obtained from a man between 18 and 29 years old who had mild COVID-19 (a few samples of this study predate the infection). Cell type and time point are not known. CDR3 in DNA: TGCAGCGTCGAGTTGGGGTTCCAAGAGACCCAGTACTTC. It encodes CSVELGFQETQYF.